The clone carrying this T cell receptor beta chain appeared a few times. The CDR3 is 15 residues long. After removal of 0 bases from V and 5 bases from J, the junction contained 6 bases not matched to a gene. Germline V gene lookup returns CDR1 SGHVS and CDR2 FQNEAQ. The data were taken from a study of T cell repertoires in cytomegalovirus infection. MiXCR, applied by TCRdb to the reads, yields one record per CDR3 protein. The sample records about 360,000 distinct CDR3 sequences, 15% to 20% being singletons. The chain is built from TRBV7-8 and TRBJ2-5; TRBD1 aligns across 7 bases. This sequence was found in a human donor in good health (CMV status not recorded). Some clones in this sample may be carry-over from other donors' samples. Input material: PBMCs. The CDR3 sequence: CASSLAGQDGETQYF. For the CDR3, the DNA is TGTGCCAGCAGCTTAGCTGGACAGGACGGGGAGACCCAGTACTTC.